These 2 T cell receptor beta chains share one sample of origin, sequenced in a study of T-cell memory formation after mild COVID-19. One entry per CDR3 protein, called by TCRdb with MiXCR from the 5' RACE reads. The data show hundreds of thousands of distinct CDR3 sequences, with roughly 20% seen just once and under 15% held by the top ten. The sequenced sample was PBMCs or a T cell subset sorted from them (not recorded which). These receptor sequences come from an adult woman who had mild COVID-19 (a few samples of this study predate the infection). Cell type and time point are not known.

V usage is TRBV5-6 and J usage is TRBJ2-7; TRBD2 matches at 9 bases. There are 12 residues in the CDR3. The junction had 5 bases not matched to a gene; V was cut back by 2 bases and J by 11 bases. Germline CDR1 reads SGHDT; CDR2 reads YYEEEE. The CDR3 here is CASSFAGGLEYF. The DNA of the CDR3 is TGTGCCAGCAGCTTTGCGGGGGGGCTGGAGTACTTC.

V and J are TRBV2 and TRBJ1-1; D not certain. V lost 6 bases to trimming and J lost 4 bases, with 6 bases between them. Germline CDR1 SNHLY, CDR2 FYNNEI. The CDR3 totals 11 residues. DNA for the CDR3: TGTGCCAGCAGGCTCCTCACTGAAGCTTTCTTT. Residues: CASRLLTEAFF.